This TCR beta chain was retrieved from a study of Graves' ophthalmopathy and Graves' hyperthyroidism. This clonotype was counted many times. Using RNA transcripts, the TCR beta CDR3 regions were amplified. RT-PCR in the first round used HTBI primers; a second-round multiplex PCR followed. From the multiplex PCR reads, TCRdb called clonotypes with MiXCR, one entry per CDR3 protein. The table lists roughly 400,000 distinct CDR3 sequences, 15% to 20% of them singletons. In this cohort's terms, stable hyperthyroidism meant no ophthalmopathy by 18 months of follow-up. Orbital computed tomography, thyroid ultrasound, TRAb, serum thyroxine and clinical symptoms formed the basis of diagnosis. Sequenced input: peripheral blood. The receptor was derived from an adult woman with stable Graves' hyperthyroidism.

In DNA form, the CDR3 reads TGTGCCAGCAGGTCTACAGAAACCTACGAGCAGTACTTC. Translation: CASRSTETYEQYF. The genes are TRBV12-3 or TRBV12-4 and TRBJ2-7; D gene ambiguous. V dropped 6 bases and J dropped 2 bases, with 11 bases sitting between them. CDR3 length: 13 amino acids.